These T cell receptor beta chains were read from a single sample in a study of blood T cell repertoires in COVID-19. Sequenced by immunoSEQ multiplex PCR; TCRdb stores in-frame clones only, minus some. The repertoire holds about 310,000 clones, 90% seen once, with more than 0.85% in the top ten. Input material: peripheral blood. The source of these receptors is a woman between 35 and 50 years old with COVID-19, enrolled during active disease. The CDR3 runs from the conserved cysteine through the conserved F or W.

J gene | V gene | CDR3 protein
TRBJ1-5 | TRBV6-2/TRBV6-3 | CASSYEGDQPQHF
TRBJ2-1 | TRBV29-1 | CSVEGRRAQSSYNEQFF
TRBJ2-1 | TRBV6-5 | CASSLLADYNEQFF
TRBJ2-5 | TRBV6-2/TRBV6-3 | CASSKPGLAGAETQYF
TRBJ2-2 | TRBV27 | CASSLLGVQGLNTGELFF
TRBJ2-1 | TRBV5-1 | CASSLAGAYNEQFF
TRBJ1-2 | TRBV6-5 | CASSPLGGLYGYTF
TRBJ1-6 | TRBV28 | CAGSTGTSSPLHF
TRBJ1-3 | TRBV4-2 | CASSQASTGNTIYF
TRBJ2-5 | TRBV13 | CASSPDSQETQYF
TRBJ1-2 | TRBV15 | CATSREQGFNYGYTF
TRBJ1-1 | TRBV6-5 | CASSYSGSTEAFF
TRBJ1-1 | TRBV7-2 | CASSLLVFQGLSTEAFF
TRBJ1-5 | TRBV7-9 | CASSTGTGDKPQHF
TRBJ2-5 | TRBV7-2 | CASSKDRARGQETQYF
TRBJ1-1 | TRBV3-1/TRBV3-2 | CASSQVGGVNTEAFF
TRBJ1-2 | TRBV29-1 | CSVRGDPYGYTF
TRBJ1-6 | TRBV19 | CASSMDTANSPLHF
TRBJ2-5 | TRBV27 | CASSLYTPLAGNGETQYF
TRBJ1-1 | TRBV2 | CASRDRGTEAFF
TRBJ1-1 | TRBV28 | CASSLALARPSEAFF
TRBJ1-2 | TRBV27 | CASSLGAGAGYGYTF
TRBJ1-1 | TRBV25-1 | CASSAGTPSSEAFF
TRBJ2-2 | TRBV4-2 | CASRPGQGPGELFF
TRBJ2-7 | TRBV5-6 | CASSLGLAGPRF
TRBJ2-7 | TRBV28 | CASSLSELTGGQYF
TRBJ1-2 | TRBV10-3 | CAISDPLRVDYGYTF
TRBJ1-2 | TRBV11-2 | CASSLGTGLNYGYTF
TRBJ1-3 | TRBV27 | CASSPQTGLSGNTIYF
TRBJ1-5 | TRBV3-1/TRBV3-2 | CASSPGRSGHNQPQHF
TRBJ1-3 | TRBV11-2 | CASSHPSSGNTIYF
TRBJ1-1 | TRBV6-6 | CASSSQVNTEAFF
TRBJ2-3 | TRBV28 | CASSFAWTDTDTQYF
TRBJ1-1 | TRBV7-3 | CASSLGGSGEAFF
TRBJ2-1 | TRBV9 | CASSVAPTRGINEQFF
TRBJ2-7 | TRBV6-2/TRBV6-3 | CASIPQGQSSYEQYF
TRBJ1-2 | TRBV14 | CASSPGVQGHYGYTF
TRBJ2-3 | TRBV14 | CASSQTGGIGTDTQYF
TRBJ2-3 | TRBV10-3 | CAISADSPADTQYF
TRBJ2-1 | TRBV6-5 | CASSSSGSSYNEQFF